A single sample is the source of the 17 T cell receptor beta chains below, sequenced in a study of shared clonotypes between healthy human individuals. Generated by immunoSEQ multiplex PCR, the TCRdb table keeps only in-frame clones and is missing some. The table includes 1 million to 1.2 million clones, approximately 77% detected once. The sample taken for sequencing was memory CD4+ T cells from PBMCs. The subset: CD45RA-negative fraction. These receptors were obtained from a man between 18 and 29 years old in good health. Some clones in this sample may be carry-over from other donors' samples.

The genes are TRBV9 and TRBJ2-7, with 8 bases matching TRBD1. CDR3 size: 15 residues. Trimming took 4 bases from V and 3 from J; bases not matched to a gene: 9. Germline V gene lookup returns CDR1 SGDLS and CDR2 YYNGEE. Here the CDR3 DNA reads TGTGCCAGCAGCAAGACGGGACAGGCCCACTACGAGCAGTACTTC. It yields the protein CASSKTGQAHYEQYF.

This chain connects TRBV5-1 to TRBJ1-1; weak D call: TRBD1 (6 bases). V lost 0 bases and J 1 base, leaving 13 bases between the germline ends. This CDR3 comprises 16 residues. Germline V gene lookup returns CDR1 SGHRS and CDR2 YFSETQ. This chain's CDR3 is CASSLGLGASNTEAFF. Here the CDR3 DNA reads TGCGCCAGCAGCTTGGGGTTGGGGGCCTCGAACACTGAAGCTTTCTTT. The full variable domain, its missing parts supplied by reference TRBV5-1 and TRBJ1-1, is KAGVTQTPRYLIKTRGQQVTLSCSPISGHRSVSWYQQTPGQGLQFLFEYFSETQRNKGNFPGRFSGRQFSNSRSEMNVSTLELGDSALYLCASSLGLGASNTEAFFGQGTRLTVV.

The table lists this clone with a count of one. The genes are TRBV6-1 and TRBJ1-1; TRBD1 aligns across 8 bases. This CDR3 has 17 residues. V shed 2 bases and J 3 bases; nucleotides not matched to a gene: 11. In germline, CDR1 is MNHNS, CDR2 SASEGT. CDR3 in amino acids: CASSESWAGGGDTEAFF. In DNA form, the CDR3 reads TGTGCCAGCAGTGAAAGTTGGGCAGGGGGCGGTGACACTGAAGCTTTCTTT.

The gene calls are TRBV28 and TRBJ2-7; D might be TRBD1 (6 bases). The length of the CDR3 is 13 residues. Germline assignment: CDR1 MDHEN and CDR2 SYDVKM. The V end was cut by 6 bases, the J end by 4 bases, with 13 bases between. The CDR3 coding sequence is TGTGCCAGCAGCACAGGGACATCTTACGAGCAGTACTTC. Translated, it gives CASSTGTSYEQYF. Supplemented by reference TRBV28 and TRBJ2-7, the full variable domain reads DVKVTQSSRYLVKRTGEKVFLECVQDMDHENMFWYRQDPGLGLRLIYFSYDVKMKEKGDIPEGYSVSREKKERFSLILESASTNQTSMYLCASSTGTSYEQYFGPGTRLTVT.

The CDR3 here is CASSLKSGQERDGYTF. In DNA form, the CDR3 reads TGTGCCAGCAGCTTAAAGTCGGGACAGGAACGGGATGGCTACACCTTC. The V and J genes are TRBV7-9 and TRBJ1-2; the match to TRBD1 covers 8 bases. The junction had 11 bases not matched to a gene; V was cut back by 2 bases and J by 6 bases. Germline V gene data show CDR1 as SEHNR and CDR2 as FQNEAQ (reference sequence). CDR3 length: 16 amino acids.

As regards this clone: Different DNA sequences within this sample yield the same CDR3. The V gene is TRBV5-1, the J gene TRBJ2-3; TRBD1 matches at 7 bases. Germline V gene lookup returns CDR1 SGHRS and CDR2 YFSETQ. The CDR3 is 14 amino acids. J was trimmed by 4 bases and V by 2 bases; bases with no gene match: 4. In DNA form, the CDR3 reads TGCGCCAGCAGCTTCCGACAGGGCCCAGATACGCAGTATTTT. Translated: CASSFRQGPDTQYF.

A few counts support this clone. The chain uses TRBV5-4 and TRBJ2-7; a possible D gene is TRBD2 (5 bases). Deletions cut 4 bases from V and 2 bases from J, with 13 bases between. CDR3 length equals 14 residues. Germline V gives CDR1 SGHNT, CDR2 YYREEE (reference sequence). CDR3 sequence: CASSPGVAPYEQYF. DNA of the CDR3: TGTGCCAGCAGCCCCGGGGTTGCGCCCTACGAGCAGTACTTC. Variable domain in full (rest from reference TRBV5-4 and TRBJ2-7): ETGVTQSPTHLIKTRGQQVTLRCSSQSGHNTVSWYQQALGQGPQFIFQYYREEENGRGNFPPRFSGLQFPNYSSELNVNALELDDSALYLCASSPGVAPYEQYFGPGTRLTVT.

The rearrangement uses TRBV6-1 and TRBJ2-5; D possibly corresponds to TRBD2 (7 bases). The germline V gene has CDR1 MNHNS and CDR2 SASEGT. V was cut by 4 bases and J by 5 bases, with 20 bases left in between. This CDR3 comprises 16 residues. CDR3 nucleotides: TGTGCCAGCAGTGGGGCACCAGCAAAGGGGGGGGAGACCCAGTACTTC. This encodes CASSGAPAKGGETQYF.

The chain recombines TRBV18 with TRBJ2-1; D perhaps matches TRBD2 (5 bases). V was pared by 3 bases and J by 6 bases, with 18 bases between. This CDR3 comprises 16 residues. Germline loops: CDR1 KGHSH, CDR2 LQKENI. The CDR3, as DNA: TGTGCCAGCTCACCGGTTGGGGTCTTCCGGGGCAATGAGCAGTTCTTC. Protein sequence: CASSPVGVFRGNEQFF.

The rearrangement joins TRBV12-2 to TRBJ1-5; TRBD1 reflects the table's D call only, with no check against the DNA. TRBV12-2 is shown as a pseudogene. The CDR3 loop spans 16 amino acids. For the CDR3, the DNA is TGTGCAAGTCGCCCTATTGGGACAGGGGGGAATCAGCCCCAGCATTTT. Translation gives CASRPIGTGGNQPQHF.

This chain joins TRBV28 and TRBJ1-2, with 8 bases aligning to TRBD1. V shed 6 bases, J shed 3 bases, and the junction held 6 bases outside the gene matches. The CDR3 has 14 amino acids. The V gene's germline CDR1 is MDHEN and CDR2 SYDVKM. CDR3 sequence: CASRETGEHYGYTF. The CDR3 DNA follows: TGTGCCAGCAGAGAGACAGGGGAACACTATGGCTACACCTTC.

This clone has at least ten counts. In DNA, the CDR3 is TGCGCCAGCAGCAGCGGACAGGGCTTGCATGAGCAGTTCTTC. Residues: CASSSGQGLHEQFF. The rearrangement links TRBV5-1 to TRBJ2-1; 8 nucleotides align to TRBD1. The V segment lost 4 bases and the J segment 8 bases; nucleotides outside the gene matches: 8. The germline V gene has CDR1 SGHRS and CDR2 YFSETQ. This CDR3 is built from 14 residues.

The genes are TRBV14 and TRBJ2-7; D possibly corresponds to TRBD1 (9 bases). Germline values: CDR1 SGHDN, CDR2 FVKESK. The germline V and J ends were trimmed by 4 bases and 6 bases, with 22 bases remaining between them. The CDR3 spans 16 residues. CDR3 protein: CASSLRGGQGTPEQYF. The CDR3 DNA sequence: TGTGCCAGCAGCCTACGGGGGGGACAGGGTACTCCCGAGCAGTACTTC.

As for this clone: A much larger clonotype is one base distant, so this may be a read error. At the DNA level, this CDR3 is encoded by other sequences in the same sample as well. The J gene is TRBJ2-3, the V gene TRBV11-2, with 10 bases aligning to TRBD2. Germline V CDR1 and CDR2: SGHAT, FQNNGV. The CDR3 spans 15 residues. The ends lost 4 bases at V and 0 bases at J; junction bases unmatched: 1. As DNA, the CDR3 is TGTGCCAGCAGCTCGACTAGCGGGAGCACAGATACGCAGTATTTT. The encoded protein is CASSSTSGSTDTQYF.

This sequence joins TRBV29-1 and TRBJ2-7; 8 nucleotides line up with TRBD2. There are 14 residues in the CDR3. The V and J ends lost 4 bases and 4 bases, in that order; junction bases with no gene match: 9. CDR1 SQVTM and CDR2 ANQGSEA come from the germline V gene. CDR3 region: CSVGIAGILYEQYF. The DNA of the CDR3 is TGCAGCGTTGGGATAGCGGGGATACTATACGAGCAGTACTTC.

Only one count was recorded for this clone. The CDR3 nucleotides read TGTGCCAGCAGCAACCCCTGGAATGAGCAGTTCTTC. Translating it yields CASSNPWNEQFF. The chain joins TRBV7-2 to TRBJ2-1; D remains ambiguous. Trimming took off 5 bases at V and 7 bases at J, with 9 bases between the two ends. Germline CDR1 SGHTA, CDR2 FQGNSA. The CDR3 is 12 residues long.

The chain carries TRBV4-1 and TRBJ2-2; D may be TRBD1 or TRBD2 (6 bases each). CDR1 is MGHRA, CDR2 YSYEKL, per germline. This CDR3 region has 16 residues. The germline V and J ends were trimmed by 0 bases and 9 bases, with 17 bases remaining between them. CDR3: CASSQDPGAAERELFF. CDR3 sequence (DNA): TGCGCCAGCAGCCAAGATCCGGGGGCCGCTGAGAGGGAGCTGTTTTTT.